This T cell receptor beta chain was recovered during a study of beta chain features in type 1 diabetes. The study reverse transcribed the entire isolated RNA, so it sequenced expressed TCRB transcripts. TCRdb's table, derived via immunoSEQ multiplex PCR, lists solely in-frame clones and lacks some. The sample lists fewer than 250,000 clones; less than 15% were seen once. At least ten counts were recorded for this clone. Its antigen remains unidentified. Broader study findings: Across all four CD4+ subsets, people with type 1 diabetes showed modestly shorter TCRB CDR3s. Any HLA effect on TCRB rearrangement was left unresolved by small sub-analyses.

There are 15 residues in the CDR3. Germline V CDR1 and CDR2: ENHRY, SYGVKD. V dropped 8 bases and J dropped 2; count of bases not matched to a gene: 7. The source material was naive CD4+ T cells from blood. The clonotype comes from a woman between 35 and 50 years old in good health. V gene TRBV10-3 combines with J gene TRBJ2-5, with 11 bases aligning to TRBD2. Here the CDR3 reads CAIRAASGGQETQYF. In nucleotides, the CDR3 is TGTGCCATCCGGGCGGCTAGCGGGGGGCAAGAGACCCAGTACTTC.